This is a list of T cell receptor beta chains from one sample in a study of T-cell reconstitution after alpha-beta-depleted transplantation in children. TCRdb re-analysed the PCR reads in MiXCR, keeping a single row per CDR3 protein. The table lists roughly 310,000 distinct CDR3 sequences, around 25% of them singletons, with roughly 9.7% in the top ten. Source: PBMCs, mostly from graft donor cells, taken 180 days after TCRalphabeta/CD19-depleted stem cell transplant. All receptors come from a male patient aged 10-17 years who had a stem cell transplant for acute lymphoblastic leukemia, so the T cells may come from the graft donor. Both conserved end residues are part of each CDR3. Each record gives: CDR3 DNA, CDR3 protein, CDR3 length, V gene, clone size, J gene, D gene. D genes are given only for firm matches. Clone sizes are given selectively: once, few, many, or a class where the clone is expanded.

TGTGCCAGCAGCCCTTCCTACCTTCCAAGGGAAGAGACCCAGTACTTC	CASSPSYLPREETQYF	16	TRBV9	.	TRBJ2-5	.
TGTGTCAGCACCACCGGGACAGCCAAAGAGACCCAGTACTTC	CVSTTGTAKETQYF	14	TRBV7-2	.	TRBJ2-5	TRBD1
TGTGCCAGCAGTTTAGGGACAGGGATATTGCGAGAGACCCAGTACTTC	CASSLGTGILRETQYF	16	TRBV12-3/TRBV12-4	.	TRBJ2-5	TRBD1
TGTGCCAGCAGTTTATCAGGGGGCGAGCAGTACTTC	CASSLSGGEQYF	12	TRBV28	few	TRBJ2-7	TRBD1
TGTGCCAGCAGCTTTGGCGGGACCGGGGCAGATACGCAGTATTTT	CASSFGGTGADTQYF	15	TRBV7-8	few	TRBJ2-3	.
TGCAGTGCTGAGACCTCGGGACGGGTAGAGGGGTATGGCTACACCTTC	CSAETSGRVEGYGYTF	16	TRBV20-1	few	TRBJ1-2	.
TGCGCCAGCAGCTCCCACATGACAGGGGGCTTCACTGAAGCTTTCTTT	CASSSHMTGGFTEAFF	16	TRBV5-1	.	TRBJ1-1	TRBD1
TGCAGCGTTGAGACAGGAACCCTCTATGGCTACACCTTC	CSVETGTLYGYTF	13	TRBV29-1	many	TRBJ1-2	.
TGTGCCAGCTCTCGGATCGGGACAGGGACAGATACGCAGTATTTT	CASSRIGTGTDTQYF	15	TRBV6-1	few	TRBJ2-3	TRBD1
TGTGCCAGCAGCTTGGGTGCTCCACCCCCCATCAATGAGCAGTTCTTC	CASSLGAPPPINEQFF	16	TRBV7-2	.	TRBJ2-1	.
TGTGCCATTCTTAAAGCGGGAGGCCGGAATGAGCAGTTCTTC	CAILKAGGRNEQFF	14	TRBV10-3	.	TRBJ2-1	TRBD2
TGCAGCGTTATTGGCATGATGACTAGCGGGATAGAAAATGAGCAGTTCTTC	CSVIGMMTSGIENEQFF	17	TRBV29-1	.	TRBJ2-1	TRBD2
TGTGCCAGCAGCTTAGGTCTAGCGAGTATGGGGAAAGAGACCCAGTACTTC	CASSLGLASMGKETQYF	17	TRBV7-8	.	TRBJ2-5	.
TGCAGTCTCCATCAGCGGGAGGGGGTCGGTGGTGAGCAGTTCTTC	CSLHQREGVGGEQFF	15	TRBV20-1	.	TRBJ2-1	TRBD2
TGTGCCACCAGTCCTTTTCCCGGGACTAGCCCCGGGAGAGCCACAGATACGCAGTATTTT	CATSPFPGTSPGRATDTQYF	20	TRBV24-1	few	TRBJ2-3	TRBD2
TGTGCCAGCAAGCGTCAGGGAGGCTACGAGCAGTACTTC	CASKRQGGYEQYF	13	TRBV6-1	.	TRBJ2-7	.
TGTGCCAGCAGTCGGGACAGGGGGTTGGAAAAACTGTTTTTT	CASSRDRGLEKLFF	14	TRBV6-1	few	TRBJ1-4	TRBD1
TGCAGTGCTAGAGTCAAGGACAGTTATGGCTACACCTTC	CSARVKDSYGYTF	13	TRBV20-1	.	TRBJ1-2	.
TGCGCCAGCAGCAGGGACAGGCCCTCTGGGGCCAACGTCCTGACTTTC	CASSRDRPSGANVLTF	16	TRBV5-1	.	TRBJ2-6	TRBD1
TGTGCCAGCAGCAACCGGTTGGGCCCGAGCTCCTACGAGCAGTACTTC	CASSNRLGPSSYEQYF	16	TRBV7-6	.	TRBJ2-7	.
TGTGCCAGCAGCTTCCAGGGGGACTATGGCTACACCTTC	CASSFQGDYGYTF	13	TRBV7-6	many	TRBJ1-2	TRBD1
TGTGCCATCAGTGATCCGGGCAATCAGCCCCAGCATTTT	CAISDPGNQPQHF	13	TRBV10-3	once	TRBJ1-5	.
TGTGCCAGCAGCTTGCAAGCCAGCCAACGAGAGACCCAGTACTTC	CASSLQASQRETQYF	15	TRBV5-6	few	TRBJ2-5	.
TGTGCCAGCAGTGCCCGACTAGTGGGGAGCTACGAGCAGTACTTC	CASSARLVGSYEQYF	15	TRBV28	.	TRBJ2-7	.
TGCAGTGCTAGAGCCCCCAGCGTGAATCATCTAGACGAGCAGTACTTC	CSARAPSVNHLDEQYF	16	TRBV20-1	.	TRBJ2-7	.
TGTGCCAGCAGCCTTACGACTACTTGGCCCCAAGAGACCCAGTACTTC	CASSLTTTWPQETQYF	16	TRBV7-6	.	TRBJ2-5	.
TGCGCCAGCACCCCCCCAAGGAGGGACACTGAAGCTTTCTTT	CASTPPRRDTEAFF	14	TRBV5-1	few	TRBJ1-1	.
TGTGCCAGCGGCTACAATGAGCAGTTCTTC	CASGYNEQFF	10	TRBV12-3/TRBV12-4	.	TRBJ2-1	.
TGTGCCAGCAGTGACTCCGGGACAGGGGGCCAGGCCCATGGCTACACCTTC	CASSDSGTGGQAHGYTF	17	TRBV6-4	few	TRBJ1-2	TRBD1
TGTGCCAGCAGCCAGGAAGGGAGGAGGGGTGGGGGGACCCAGTACTTC	CASSQEGRRGGGTQYF	16	TRBV4-2	.	TRBJ2-5	.
TGCGCCAGCAGTGCAGGACATATCGGCAATGAGCAGTTCTTC	CASSAGHIGNEQFF	14	TRBV10-2	.	TRBJ2-1	.
TGTGCCAGCAGCTTACGGGCTAGTGGGATGGGCAATGAGCAGTTCTTC	CASSLRASGMGNEQFF	16	TRBV11-3	.	TRBJ2-1	.
TGTGCCATCAGTGACTTTAGCGGGAGGGCCTACGCGAACACCGGGGAGCTGTTTTTT	CAISDFSGRAYANTGELFF	19	TRBV10-3	.	TRBJ2-2	TRBD2
TGCAGTGCTAGAATTCGGCAGGGGAAGGGCTACACCTTC	CSARIRQGKGYTF	13	TRBV20-1	.	TRBJ1-2	.
TGCAGTGCTAGGCACCCCAGCGGACCCTACGAGCAGTACTTC	CSARHPSGPYEQYF	14	TRBV20-1	few	TRBJ2-7	.
TGCGCCAGCAGTTCCTTCCAGGGTTCACCCCTCCACTTT	CASSSFQGSPLHF	13	TRBV4-1	.	TRBJ1-6	.
TGCAGTGCTAAAAGGACTAGGGGCTCCTACGAGCAGTACTTC	CSAKRTRGSYEQYF	14	TRBV20-1	.	TRBJ2-7	TRBD2
TGTGCCAGCAGCCAGGCCGGGACAGGTCTCTACGAGCAGTACTTC	CASSQAGTGLYEQYF	15	TRBV7-9	.	TRBJ2-7	TRBD1
TGTGCCAGCAGCTTCTTTCTGAGGGACGGCGCTTTCTTT	CASSFFLRDGAFF	13	TRBV7-2	many	TRBJ1-1	.
TGTGCCAGCAGTGCGGGACCCGTCCCGGGTGCAGATACGCAGTATTTT	CASSAGPVPGADTQYF	16	TRBV6-1	.	TRBJ2-3	.
TGTGCCAGCAGCCCCACTAGCGGGATGTTCGGCAATGAGCAGTTCTTC	CASSPTSGMFGNEQFF	16	TRBV7-9	.	TRBJ2-1	TRBD2
TGTGCCAGCTCACCGGGGGTAAAAGAGACCCAGTACTTC	CASSPGVKETQYF	13	TRBV18	.	TRBJ2-5	.
TGCGCCAGCAGCTTGGGAACAGGTTTTTGGGAGACCTACGAGCAGTACTTC	CASSLGTGFWETYEQYF	17	TRBV5-1	.	TRBJ2-7	.
TGTGCCAGCAGCTTAACTACTGACTACGAGCAGTACTTC	CASSLTTDYEQYF	13	TRBV7-6	.	TRBJ2-7	.
TGTGCCAGCGGACGGGGACCCTACGAGCAGTACTTC	CASGRGPYEQYF	12	TRBV9	few	TRBJ2-7	.